The 28 T cell receptor beta chains presented below share a single source sample, sequenced in a study of blood T cell repertoires in COVID-19. Here immunoSEQ multiplex PCR was the method, and the copy in TCRdb shows in-frame clones only, minus some. The sample has around 110,000 clones, 60% to 85% seen once. The sample was peripheral blood. These TCRs come from a man older than 75 with COVID-19, enrolled during active disease.

The chain links TRBV12-3 or TRBV12-4 to TRBJ2-7; TRBD2 is a possible D gene (6 bases). The ends were cut back, 3 bases at V and 6 bases at J, with 9 bases in the middle. The CDR3 is 12 residues long. CDR3 DNA sequence: TGTGCCAGCAGTTTCGGGGGAGTCGAGCAGTACTTC. Residues: CASSFGGVEQYF.

The rearrangement joins TRBV19 to TRBJ1-1; 8 bases map to TRBD1. The germline CDR1 and CDR2 sequences are LNHDA and SQIVND (reference sequence). The V gene end was trimmed by 5 bases and the J gene end by 4 bases; junction bases not matched to a gene: 12. The CDR3 loop spans 16 amino acids. The CDR3: CASSAQGAVRGTEAFF. The CDR3 DNA reads TGTGCCAGTAGTGCGCAGGGGGCGGTTCGGGGCACTGAAGCTTTCTTT. Looking up the rest from reference TRBV19 and TRBJ1-1 gives the full variable domain: DGGITQSPKYLFRKEGQNVTLSCEQNLNHDAMYWYRQDPGQGLRLIYYSQIVNDFQKGDIAEGYSVSREKKESFPLTVTSAQKNPTAFYLCASSAQGAVRGTEAFFGQGTRLTVV.

This clone was observed a few times. The chain employs TRBV7-2 and TRBJ2-7; TRBD2 matches at 8 bases. The CDR3 is 15 amino acids. Unmatched junction bases numbered 8, after V lost 7 bases and J lost 0 bases. Germline values: CDR1 SGHTA, CDR2 FQGNSA. CDR3: CASTPGGVRSYEQYF. The CDR3, as DNA: TGTGCCAGCACCCCGGGGGGGGTGCGCTCCTACGAGCAGTACTTC. The full variable domain, completed using reference TRBV7-2 and TRBJ2-7, is GAGVSQSPSNKVTEKGKDVELRCDPISGHTALYWYRQSLGQGLEFLIYFQGNSAPDKSGLPSDRFSAERTGGSVSTLTIQRTQQEDSAVYLCASTPGGVRSYEQYFGPGTRLTVT.

This clone has just a few counts. This chain links TRBV15 with TRBJ2-7, with TRBD2 matching over 11 bases. V lost 0 bases to trimming and J lost 2 bases; unmatched junction nucleotides: 3. Per the germline V gene, CDR1 is LNHNV and CDR2 is YYDKDF (reference sequence). The length of the CDR3 is 16 residues. The CDR3 DNA reads as TGTGCCACCAGCAGAGACGGGACTAGCGGAACCTACGAGCAGTACTTC. Residues: CATSRDGTSGTYEQYF.

This clone showed up just a few times. The chain recombines TRBV13 with TRBJ1-2; TRBD1 matches at 9 bases. Germline V gene sequence: CDR1 PRHDT, CDR2 FYEKMQ (reference sequence). J gave up 7 bases and V 3 bases, and 0 bases lay outside the gene matches. The CDR3 contains 12 residues. The CDR3 nucleotides read TGTGCCAGCAGCTTGACAGGGGGTGGCTACACCTTC. It specifies CASSLTGGGYTF.

This chain links TRBV29-1 with TRBJ1-4; 9 bases fit TRBD1. There are 13 residues in the CDR3. Germline CDR1 reads SQVTM; CDR2 reads ANQGSEA. V shed 6 bases, J shed 5 bases, and the junction held 4 bases outside the gene matches. For the CDR3, the DNA is TGCAGCGTGGCCGGGACAGGGAATGAAAAACTGTTTTTT. This sequence encodes CSVAGTGNEKLFF.

The chain recombines TRBV24-1 with TRBJ2-1; 12 bases are a match to TRBD2. Germline V gives CDR1 KGHDR, CDR2 SFDVKD. The CDR3 contains 16 residues. V lost 3 bases to trimming and J lost 6 bases; unmatched junction nucleotides: 5. As DNA, the CDR3 is TGTGCCACCAGTGATCGACTAGCGGGAGAAAGCAATGAGCAGTTCTTC. It is translated as CATSDRLAGESNEQFF.

The V gene is TRBV9, the J gene TRBJ2-3, with 10 bases identical to TRBD2. In germline, CDR1 is SGDLS, CDR2 YYNGEE. The CDR3 is made up of 14 amino acids. J lost 4 bases, V lost 4 bases, and 3 bases had no gene match. CDR3 nucleotide sequence: TGTGCCAGCAGCTCGGGACTAGCGCCAGATACGCAGTATTTT. Residues: CASSSGLAPDTQYF.

As for this clone: Sequence at one end of the junction differs from germline and may be a read error. This chain uses TRBV7-8 with TRBJ1-6; no clear D. CDR3 length: 17 residues. Germline lookup yields CDR1 SGHVS and CDR2 FQNEAQ. CDR3 amino acids: CASRLEGLGLYNSPLHF. The CDR3 nucleotides read TGTGCCAGCCGCTTGGAGGGTCTGGGCCTGTATAATTCACCCCTCCACTTT.

The chain recombines TRBV18 with TRBJ2-5; TRBD2 aligns across 7 bases. Germline lookup yields CDR1 KGHSH and CDR2 LQKENI. The CDR3 is 14 residues long. Trimming took 2 bases from V and 1 from J; bases not matched to a gene: 1. In DNA form, the CDR3 reads TGTGCCAGCTCACCAAGGACTAGCCAAGAGACCCAGTACTTC. This encodes CASSPRTSQETQYF. Using reference TRBV18 and TRBJ2-5 for the parts outside the CDR3, the full variable domain is NAGVMQNPRHLVRRRGQEARLRCSPMKGHSHVYWYRQLPEEGLKFMVYLQKENIIDESGMPKERFSAEFPKEGPSILRIQQVVRGDSAAYFCASSPRTSQETQYFGPGTRLLVL.

J is TRBJ1-2 and V is TRBV6-6, with 9 bases matching TRBD1. Germline CDR1 and CDR2: MNHNY and SVGAGI (reference sequence). The CDR3 runs to 15 residues. The J segment lost 8 bases and the V segment lost 7 bases, leaving 14 bases of the junction unmatched. DNA of the CDR3: TGTGCCAGCACTCAACAGGGGGCGCCTCCGGCCGGCTACACCTTC. It codes for CASTQQGAPPAGYTF.

The chain recombines TRBV11-2 with TRBJ2-7; 8 bases align to TRBD1. V gave up 3 bases and J gave up 6 bases; unmatched junction bases: 10. Per the germline V gene, CDR1 is SGHAT and CDR2 is FQNNGV. This CDR3 has 15 residues. In DNA, the CDR3 is TGTGCCAGCAGCTTCCCCGGGACAGGCAGCCTCGAGCAGTACTTC. Residues: CASSFPGTGSLEQYF.

This rearrangement joins TRBV6-6 to TRBJ2-1, with 9 bases lining up with TRBD2. CDR3 length: 20 amino acids. The trim removed 5 bases at V and 6 bases at J, leaving 23 bases unmatched. Germline assignment: CDR1 MNHNY and CDR2 SVGAGI (reference sequence). CDR3 loop: CASSLLIGGGRAKLFNEQFF. CDR3 bases: TGTGCCAGCAGTCTCCTAATCGGTGGCGGGAGGGCGAAACTGTTCAATGAGCAGTTCTTC.

This clone was observed once. The chain couples TRBV19 to TRBJ1-6; D gene uncertain. CDR1 is LNHDA and CDR2 is SQIVND in the germline V gene (reference sequence). The CDR3 is 13 amino acids. V gave up 1 base and J gave up 7 bases, with 5 bases separating them. CDR3 sequence: CASSIGGNSPLHF. The CDR3 nucleotides are TGTGCCAGTAGTATAGGAGGGAATTCACCCCTCCACTTT.

V and J are TRBV15 and TRBJ2-7; unclear D gene. The length of the CDR3 is 16 residues. Germline CDR1 and CDR2: LNHNV and YYDKDF (reference sequence). Trimming took off 0 bases at V and 0 bases at J, with 12 bases between the two ends. The CDR3 region is CATSRDLRVSSYEQYF. The CDR3 bases are TGTGCCACCAGCAGAGATCTCCGGGTAAGCTCCTACGAGCAGTACTTC.

This clone appeared once. The rearrangement links TRBV29-1 to TRBJ2-1; 8 bases align to TRBD2. This CDR3 spans 14 amino acids. The V and J ends lost 4 bases and 9 bases, in that order; junction bases with no gene match: 11. CDR1 SQVTM and CDR2 ANQGSEA come from the germline V gene. CDR3 loop: CSVGSGRASGEQFF. In nucleotides, the CDR3 is TGCAGCGTTGGTTCCGGGAGGGCCTCAGGTGAGCAGTTCTTC.

This clone was seen only a few times. The chain combines TRBV15 with TRBJ2-3; D may be TRBD2 (5 bases). V was shortened by 1 base and J by 0 bases, with 8 bases between the two germline ends. This CDR3 has 15 amino acids. Germline CDR1 reads LNHNV; CDR2 reads YYDKDF (reference sequence). CDR3 protein: CATSRVRESTDTQYF. In DNA form, the CDR3 reads TGTGCCACCAGCAGAGTCCGGGAAAGCACAGATACGCAGTATTTT.

The rearrangement uses TRBV25-1 and TRBJ2-5, with 10 bases identical to TRBD1. The V segment lost 4 bases and the J segment 2 bases; nucleotides outside the gene matches: 4. Germline CDR1 MGHDK, CDR2 SYGVNS. The CDR3 sequence is 15 residues long. The CDR3 bases are TGTGCCAGCAGTGGGGGACAGGGGCCTCAAGAGACCCAGTACTTC. This codes for CASSGGQGPQETQYF.

Only a few counts were recorded for this clone. The V gene is TRBV6-5, the J gene TRBJ2-7; 8 bases match TRBD1. The germline V gene has CDR1 MNHEY and CDR2 SVGAGI. Losses at the gene ends were 8 bases for V and 2 bases for J; bases not matched to a gene: 8. This CDR3 contains 14 residues. The CDR3 here is CASSQPGGTYEQYF. The CDR3, as DNA: TGTGCCAGCTCACAGCCAGGGGGCACCTACGAGCAGTACTTC.

The rearrangement joins TRBV10-3 to TRBJ2-2, with D possibly matching TRBD1 (7 bases). The germline gives CDR1 ENHRY, CDR2 SYGVKD. V lost 8 bases, J lost 7 bases, and 17 bases lay in between. The CDR3 runs to 14 residues. The CDR3 reads CAIADRRRGGELFF. In DNA form, the CDR3 reads TGTGCCATCGCGGACAGGAGGAGGGGCGGGGAGCTGTTTTTT.

This clone was detected only a few times. This chain links TRBV13 with TRBJ2-7, with 9 bases aligning to TRBD2. The CDR3 has 17 residues. Germline V gives CDR1 PRHDT, CDR2 FYEKMQ (reference sequence). V was clipped by 1 base and J by 2 bases; unmatched bases: 9. The CDR3 nucleotides read TGTGCCAGCAGCTTAGAATCCCTAGCGGGAAGGCCCTACGAGCAGTACTTC. Its protein product is CASSLESLAGRPYEQYF. Full variable domain (outside the CDR3, taken from reference TRBV13 and TRBJ2-7): AAGVIQSPRHLIKEKRETATLKCYPIPRHDTVYWYQQGPGQDPQFLISFYEKMQSDKGSIPDRFSAQQFSDYHSELNMSSLELGDSALYFCASSLESLAGRPYEQYFGPGTRLTVT.

The chain has TRBV5-6 and TRBJ1-4, with D possibly being TRBD1 (5 bases). CDR1 is SGHDT and CDR2 is YYEEEE in the germline V gene. Trimming removed 4 bases from V and 7 bases from J, with 17 bases in between. This CDR3 has 15 residues. As DNA, the CDR3 is TGTGCCAGCAGCCGCCCCTCAGGGCTAGGTGAAAAACTGTTTTTT. Residues: CASSRPSGLGEKLFF.

This chain connects TRBV5-1 to TRBJ2-7; 7 nucleotides match TRBD2. The CDR3 has 14 amino acids. CDR1 SGHRS and CDR2 YFSETQ come from the germline V gene. With V trimmed by 2 bases and J by 3 bases, 5 bases remained unmatched. The CDR3 loop reads CASSLSAGDYEQYF. The CDR3 nucleotides read TGCGCCAGCAGCTTATCCGCGGGAGACTACGAGCAGTACTTC. Full variable domain (missing parts from reference TRBV5-1 and TRBJ2-7): KAGVTQTPRYLIKTRGQQVTLSCSPISGHRSVSWYQQTPGQGLQFLFEYFSETQRNKGNFPGRFSGRQFSNSRSEMNVSTLELGDSALYLCASSLSAGDYEQYFGPGTRLTVT.

The rearrangement links TRBV29-1 to TRBJ1-1; the D is unclear. Germline V gives CDR1 SQVTM, CDR2 ANQGSEA. CDR3 length: 13 amino acids. V lost 6 bases and J 3 bases, leaving 14 bases between the germline ends. CDR3 DNA: TGCAGCGTCGAGTTCCACGGGGACACTGAAGCTTTCTTT. Its translation is CSVEFHGDTEAFF.

The genes are TRBV4-1 and TRBJ1-4; the D gene is possibly TRBD1 (6 bases). The CDR3 runs 15 residues. In germline, CDR1 is MGHRA, CDR2 YSYEKL. Trimming took off 3 bases at V and 2 bases at J, with 10 bases between the two ends. The CDR3: CASSHQGSTNEKLFF. In DNA form, the CDR3 reads TGCGCCAGCAGCCATCAGGGGTCCACTAATGAAAAACTGTTTTTT.

The V gene is TRBV6-5, the J gene TRBJ2-2, with D tentatively TRBD2 (5 bases). There are 13 residues in the CDR3. The V and J ends lost 9 bases and 5 bases respectively, with 13 bases between them. The V gene's germline CDR1 is MNHEY and CDR2 SVGAGI. The CDR3 reads CASVGAVTGELFF. CDR3 coding DNA: TGTGCCAGTGTTGGAGCGGTGACCGGGGAGCTGTTTTTT.

This chain connects TRBV5-1 to TRBJ1-2, with D possibly matching TRBD1 (6 bases). There are 14 residues in the CDR3. Trimming pared 2 bases from V and 2 bases from J, leaving 10 bases between. CDR1 and CDR2 (germline): SGHRS, YFSETQ. The CDR3 reads CASSFTTGNYGYTF. CDR3 bases: TGCGCCAGCAGCTTCACCACAGGGAACTATGGCTACACCTTC. Supplemented by reference TRBV5-1 and TRBJ1-2, the full variable domain reads KAGVTQTPRYLIKTRGQQVTLSCSPISGHRSVSWYQQTPGQGLQFLFEYFSETQRNKGNFPGRFSGRQFSNSRSEMNVSTLELGDSALYLCASSFTTGNYGYTFGSGTRLTVV.

This clone has only one observation. This chain links TRBV7-2 with TRBJ2-1, with D tentatively TRBD2 (5 bases). The length of the CDR3 is 16 residues. V gave up 0 bases and J gave up 9 bases, with 18 bases separating them. In germline, CDR1 is SGHTA, CDR2 FQGNSA. In nucleotides, the CDR3 is TGTGCCAGCAGCTTAGCGCAAGGCCCGCTGAGCGGTGAGCAGTTCTTC. This translates into CASSLAQGPLSGEQFF.